The clone carrying this T cell receptor (beta chain) was seen only a few times. Participants spanned ages about 18 to 90 years and resided in about 24 US areas. The study assigned cohorts using participant-reported clinical history. The sample belongs to a study of blood T cell repertoires in COVID-19. Only in-frame clones appear in the TCRdb table, and some are missing; sequencing was by immunoSEQ multiplex PCR. The sample includes about 64,000 clones, 88% of them seen just once. This CDR3 region has 16 residues. Germline assignment: CDR1 MGHRA and CDR2 YSYEKL. The V segment lost 3 bases and the J segment 3 bases; nucleotides outside the gene matches: 7.

Sequencing input: PBMCs or T cells enriched from blood (not recorded which). The V and J genes are TRBV4-1 and TRBJ2-7; 11 bases agree with TRBD2. The receptor comes from a woman between 35 and 50 years old who had recovered from COVID-19. The CDR3: CASSQSLAGGLYEQYF. The CDR3 nucleotides read TGCGCCAGCAGCCAGTCATTAGCGGGGGGGCTCTACGAGCAGTACTTC.